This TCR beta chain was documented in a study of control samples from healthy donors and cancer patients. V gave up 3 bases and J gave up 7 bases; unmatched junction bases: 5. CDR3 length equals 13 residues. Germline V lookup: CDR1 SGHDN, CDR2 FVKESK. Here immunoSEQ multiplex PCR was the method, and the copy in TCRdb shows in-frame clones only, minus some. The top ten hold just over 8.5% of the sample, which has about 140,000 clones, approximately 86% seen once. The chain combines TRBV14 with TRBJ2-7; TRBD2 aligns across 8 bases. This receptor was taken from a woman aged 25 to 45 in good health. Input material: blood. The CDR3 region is CASSQTSAREQYF. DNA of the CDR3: TGTGCCAGCAGCCAGACTAGCGCCAGAGAGCAGTACTTC.